These T cell receptor beta chains were read from a single sample in a study of T cell responses to AZD1222 COVID-19 vaccine. The repertoire was sequenced with immunoSEQ multiplex PCR; TCRdb's copy has only in-frame clones and lacks some. Of 25,000 to 30,000 clones listed, around four fifths are singletons. The material was peripheral blood, obtained on day 0 of AZD1222 vaccination. These receptors all stem from an adult in good health. Each CDR3 is given without its conserved first and last residue. A D gene is named only where the DNA matches it firmly.

d_gene: TRBD2
v_gene: TRBV5-1
j_gene: TRBJ2-3
CDR3aa: ASSLEGRAGGTDTQY

d_gene: TRBD2
v_gene: TRBV28
j_gene: TRBJ2-3
CDR3aa: ASSFRKGTRSDTQY

d_gene: NA
v_gene: TRBV18
j_gene: TRBJ2-4
CDR3aa: ASSGGYIQY

d_gene: TRBD1
v_gene: TRBV5-1
j_gene: TRBJ2-3
CDR3aa: ASRETGGATDTQY

d_gene: TRBD2
v_gene: TRBV7-6
j_gene: TRBJ2-5
CDR3aa: ASSLAGGGTQETQY

d_gene: NA
v_gene: TRBV28
j_gene: TRBJ1-3
CDR3aa: ASSLSRPLSGNTIY

d_gene: TRBD2
v_gene: TRBV4-2
j_gene: TRBJ2-3
CDR3aa: ASSQDLAGGPDTQY

d_gene: NA
v_gene: TRBV7-9
j_gene: TRBJ2-3
CDR3aa: ASSLELAGDPY

d_gene: TRBD1
v_gene: TRBV27
j_gene: TRBJ1-1
CDR3aa: ASSPIQGRNTEAF

d_gene: NA
v_gene: TRBV24-1
j_gene: TRBJ2-6
CDR3aa: ATSGQTASGANVLT

d_gene: TRBD1
v_gene: TRBV4-1
j_gene: TRBJ1-1
CDR3aa: ASSQGQGEAEAF

d_gene: NA
v_gene: TRBV6-5
j_gene: TRBJ2-5
CDR3aa: AAGAGRQETQY

d_gene: NA
v_gene: TRBV6-1
j_gene: TRBJ2-3
CDR3aa: ASSELGASKDTDTQY

d_gene: TRBD1
v_gene: TRBV24-1
j_gene: TRBJ1-4
CDR3aa: ATEGTGADEKLF

d_gene: NA
v_gene: TRBV9
j_gene: TRBJ1-4
CDR3aa: ASSPSRRSAEKLF

d_gene: NA
v_gene: TRBV19
j_gene: TRBJ1-2
CDR3aa: ASKGEAYGYT

d_gene: TRBD1
v_gene: TRBV7-2
j_gene: TRBJ1-1
CDR3aa: ASSLYGSGQPNTEAF

d_gene: TRBD1
v_gene: TRBV6-5
j_gene: TRBJ1-4
CDR3aa: ASSYTRTGGEKLF

d_gene: NA
v_gene: TRBV7-2
j_gene: TRBJ1-1
CDR3aa: ASSSQGTNTEAF

d_gene: NA
v_gene: TRBV6-6
j_gene: TRBJ1-2
CDR3aa: ASTQGTSNYGYT

d_gene: TRBD1
v_gene: TRBV2
j_gene: TRBJ2-7
CDR3aa: ASSPQGASYEQY

d_gene: NA
v_gene: TRBV7-2
j_gene: TRBJ2-5
CDR3aa: ASSLAGREETQY

d_gene: NA
v_gene: TRBV10-3
j_gene: TRBJ2-1
CDR3aa: AIRQEQEQF

d_gene: TRBD1
v_gene: TRBV2
j_gene: TRBJ1-1
CDR3aa: ASWRGQIPKAF

d_gene: NA
v_gene: TRBV28
j_gene: TRBJ1-5
CDR3aa: ASRPEQGGNQPQH

d_gene: NA
v_gene: TRBV25-1
j_gene: TRBJ1-3
CDR3aa: ASSCGGRRVPGNTIY

d_gene: NA
v_gene: TRBV9
j_gene: TRBJ1-1
CDR3aa: ASSVAYSGQNTEAF

d_gene: NA
v_gene: TRBV2
j_gene: TRBJ2-5
CDR3aa: ASSVPAGSIAQY

d_gene: TRBD1
v_gene: TRBV12-3/TRBV12-4
j_gene: TRBJ1-2
CDR3aa: ASRFDRASGYT

d_gene: NA
v_gene: TRBV7-2
j_gene: TRBJ1-2
CDR3aa: ASSLFSRDEGYT

d_gene: TRBD2
v_gene: TRBV29-1
j_gene: TRBJ2-3
CDR3aa: SVDSAGGPTDTQY

d_gene: NA
v_gene: TRBV15
j_gene: TRBJ1-5
CDR3aa: ATSREAPAFAGQPQH

d_gene: NA
v_gene: TRBV2
j_gene: TRBJ2-7
CDR3aa: ASSSFSSEQY

d_gene: NA
v_gene: TRBV29-1
j_gene: TRBJ1-4
CDR3aa: SVAGDNEKLF

d_gene: NA
v_gene: TRBV5-6
j_gene: TRBJ1-1
CDR3aa: ASSPDVYTEAF

d_gene: NA
v_gene: TRBV6-5
j_gene: TRBJ1-5
CDR3aa: ASRKTGLFNQPQH

d_gene: NA
v_gene: TRBV11-2
j_gene: TRBJ1-1
CDR3aa: ASSLEIGTEAF

d_gene: TRBD1
v_gene: TRBV6-1
j_gene: TRBJ1-1
CDR3aa: ASSEGQGTEAF

d_gene: NA
v_gene: TRBV5-6
j_gene: TRBJ1-1
CDR3aa: ASSLAPMANTEAF

d_gene: NA
v_gene: TRBV24-1
j_gene: TRBJ1-2
CDR3aa: ATSDPRQGIGGYT

d_gene: NA
v_gene: TRBV27
j_gene: TRBJ1-4
CDR3aa: ASSPHGRNEKLF

d_gene: NA
v_gene: TRBV28
j_gene: TRBJ2-7
CDR3aa: ASSFLLEQY

d_gene: NA
v_gene: TRBV29-1
j_gene: TRBJ2-3
CDR3aa: SVDQNTQY